Following are 5 T cell receptor beta chains from one sample sequenced in a study of identifying expanded T cells in peripheral blood. TCRdb keeps only in-frame clones here, not all; method: immunoSEQ multiplex PCR. The repertoire includes roughly 100,000 clones, more than 85% of them detected once, and about 15% sits in the top ten. The source material was blood. The receptor source for this set is a person aged 18 to 75 in good health.

DNA for the CDR3: TGTGCCAGCAGCTCAGGCGGGTGGGCCAACGTCCTGACTTTC. Encoded protein: CASSSGGWANVLTF. The gene calls are TRBV7-6 and TRBJ2-6, with D maybe TRBD2 (5 bases). CDR1 and CDR2 (germline): SGHVS, FNYEAQ. Trimming stripped 4 bases from V and 5 bases from J, with 9 bases between. The CDR3 is 14 residues long.

The V and J genes are TRBV29-1 and TRBJ1-2, with TRBD1 as a possible D gene (5 bases). Germline CDR1 is SQVTM and CDR2 is ANQGSEA. CDR3 size: 12 residues. The V gene lost 4 bases and the J gene lost 6 bases, with 12 bases spanning the gap. CDR3 sequence: CSVVGGRDGYTF. In DNA form, the CDR3 reads TGCAGCGTTGTTGGGGGGAGGGATGGCTACACCTTC.

The rearrangement joins TRBV19 to TRBJ1-5, with D perhaps TRBD1 (5 bases). Germline V CDR1 and CDR2: LNHDA, SQIVND (reference sequence). Trimming took 5 bases from V and 5 from J, leaving 13 bases between them. The CDR3 has 14 amino acids. The CDR3 region is CASSWVGGDQPQHF. DNA for the CDR3: TGTGCCAGTAGTTGGGTCGGGGGGGATCAGCCCCAGCATTTT.

CDR3 loop: CASSHAETTNYGYTF. The CDR3 DNA reads as TGTGCCAGTAGCCACGCCGAAACTACTAACTATGGCTACACCTTC. The chain carries TRBV19 and TRBJ1-2; D is undetermined. V lost 6 bases and J lost 0, with 14 bases in between. The germline CDR1 and CDR2 sequences are LNHDA and SQIVND (reference sequence). The CDR3 runs to 15 residues.

This clone showed up just once. The genes are TRBV2 and TRBJ1-1; 7 bases align to TRBD1. The CDR3 loop spans 12 amino acids. Trimming at V came to 7 bases and at J to 12 bases, leaving 11 bases not matched to a gene. In germline, CDR1 is SNHLY, CDR2 FYNNEI. Here the CDR3 DNA reads TGTGCCAGCACTTGGGGACAGAGGGAGCCTTTCTTT. As protein: CASTWGQREPFF.